Listed here is a single T cell receptor (beta chain). 60 Vbeta and 13 Jbeta primers were used in PCR. Libraries were prepared by immunoSEQ multiplex PCR; TCRdb keeps only in-frame clonotypes and omits some of them. Counted here are under 170,000 clones, about 60% occurring once; the ten biggest clones make up 5.5% to 9%. This sample is part of a study of cytomegalovirus exposure and HLA in healthy donors. The CDR3 totals 15 residues. V lost 1 base and J 1 base, leaving 8 bases between the germline ends. The V gene's germline CDR1 is SGHVS and CDR2 FQNEAQ. The chain combines TRBV7-8 with TRBJ1-5; D remains unclear. This receptor was obtained from a woman in her sixties or seventies in good health and CMV-seropositive. The source material was PBMCs. CDR3 DNA: TGTGCCAGCAGCTTAGGGGCGGGAAGCAATCAGCCCCAGCATTTT. This encodes CASSLGAGSNQPQHF. Full variable domain (remainder filled in from reference TRBV7-8 and TRBJ1-5): GAGVSQSPRYKVAKRGQDVALRCDPISGHVSLFWYQQALGQGPEFLTYFQNEAQLDKSGLPSDRFFAERPEGSVSTLKIQRTQQEDSAVYLCASSLGAGSNQPQHFGDGTRLSIL.